Listed below are T cell receptor beta chains from one sample, sequenced in a study of CXCR3-negative and CXCR3-positive naive CD8 T cells. TCRdb reprocessed the 5' RACE reads and stores each CDR3 protein as one record, lacking DNA. This repertoire comprises about 150,000 distinct CDR3 sequences; its ten largest clones make up 0.49%. Sequenced input: naive CXCR3+ CD8+ T cells from blood. The receptors were gathered from a human donor in good health. Some clones in this sample may be carry-over from other donors' samples. CDR3s include the opening cysteine and the closing phenylalanine or tryptophan. Fields, in order: V gene, J gene, CDR3 protein.

TRBV7-6	TRBJ2-7	CASSRSGQDEQYF
TRBV6-6	TRBJ1-2	CASGGRVNGYTF
TRBV6-5	TRBJ1-1	CASTPGWGMNTEAFF
TRBV12-3/TRBV12-4	TRBJ1-5	CASSPGTETFNQPQHF
TRBV6-1	TRBJ2-1	CASRRLAGRYNEQFF
TRBV7-9	TRBJ2-1	CASSFPLAGEPKNEQFF
TRBV5-1	TRBJ1-3	CASSLGDRSGNTIYF
TRBV9	TRBJ2-1	CASSVGGTYNEQFF
TRBV2	TRBJ1-6	CASSGLRGGSYNSPLHF
TRBV11-2	TRBJ1-5	CASSLGAGGMNQPQHF
TRBV2	TRBJ1-5	CASRAYSNQPQHF
TRBV7-8	TRBJ2-3	CASSFLAGADTQYF
TRBV7-2	TRBJ1-1	CASCRGMNTEAFF
TRBV20-1	TRBJ2-1	CSATDLAGAYNEQFF
TRBV6-5	TRBJ2-3	CASSYGARGDTQYF
TRBV6-2/TRBV6-3	TRBJ2-3	CASSPPSGGTDTQYF
TRBV11-2	TRBJ2-5	CASSYGTSGVQETQYF
TRBV5-1	TRBJ2-2	CASSFNSGTNTGELFF
TRBV7-2	TRBJ2-1	CASSLRVGLENEQFF
TRBV14	TRBJ2-7	CASSLGHGMSYEQYF
TRBV20-1	TRBJ2-5	CSARRFRTSGIQETQYF
TRBV29-1	TRBJ1-1	CSVTIQGTEAFF
TRBV20-1	TRBJ2-5	CSARDREGTYQETQYF
TRBV28	TRBJ2-3	CASSLYGSSTDTQYF
TRBV11-3	TRBJ2-1	CASSLASGPPNNEQFF
TRBV7-6	TRBJ1-2	CASSDTGHYGYTF
TRBV12-3/TRBV12-4	TRBJ2-1	CASSHILVGPYNEQFF
TRBV25-1	TRBJ2-1	CASSEIGYNEQFF
TRBV28	TRBJ2-7	CASSNRGTDIYEQYF
TRBV10-3	TRBJ1-5	CAISDDLTGPNQPQHF
TRBV28	TRBJ2-7	CASSFQLAGSYEQYF
TRBV2	TRBJ1-2	CASSASGGANYGYTF
TRBV12-5	TRBJ2-2	CASAEGGGELFF
TRBV11-2	TRBJ2-1	CASSAPGQQPPYNEQFF
TRBV5-4	TRBJ2-2	CASSLAGQGPGELFF
TRBV4-1	TRBJ2-1	CASKRQVGDEQFF
TRBV2	TRBJ2-7	CASSELGQRWLEQYF
TRBV4-1	TRBJ2-3	CASSPIPLSGSTDTQYF
TRBV12-3/TRBV12-4	TRBJ2-3	CASNRAWADTQYF
TRBV5-1	TRBJ2-1	CASRTVGSGPYNEQFF
TRBV27	TRBJ1-6	CASSFGSDNSPLHF
TRBV7-9	TRBJ2-5	CASLLRETQYF
TRBV4-3	TRBJ2-1	CASSQIRGGYGEQFF
TRBV9	TRBJ1-2	CASSADRVYGYTF
TRBV3-1	TRBJ2-7	CASSPTADRGLAEQYF
TRBV15	TRBJ2-2	CATSPKRITGELFF
TRBV7-6	TRBJ2-1	CASSLGGGLIYNEQFF
TRBV7-8	TRBJ1-3	CASSAYLSGNTIYF
TRBV7-9	TRBJ2-2	CASTPAGELFF
TRBV4-2	TRBJ2-7	CASSPGISFWGDSYEQYF
TRBV7-9	TRBJ2-7	CATLRGYEQYF
TRBV4-2	TRBJ1-5	CASSQDSVGRGQPQHF
TRBV12-3/TRBV12-4	TRBJ2-1	CASSRQGAVAYNEQFF
TRBV19	TRBJ1-5	CASSITVINQPQHF
TRBV5-6	TRBJ2-5	CASSRDREEETQYF